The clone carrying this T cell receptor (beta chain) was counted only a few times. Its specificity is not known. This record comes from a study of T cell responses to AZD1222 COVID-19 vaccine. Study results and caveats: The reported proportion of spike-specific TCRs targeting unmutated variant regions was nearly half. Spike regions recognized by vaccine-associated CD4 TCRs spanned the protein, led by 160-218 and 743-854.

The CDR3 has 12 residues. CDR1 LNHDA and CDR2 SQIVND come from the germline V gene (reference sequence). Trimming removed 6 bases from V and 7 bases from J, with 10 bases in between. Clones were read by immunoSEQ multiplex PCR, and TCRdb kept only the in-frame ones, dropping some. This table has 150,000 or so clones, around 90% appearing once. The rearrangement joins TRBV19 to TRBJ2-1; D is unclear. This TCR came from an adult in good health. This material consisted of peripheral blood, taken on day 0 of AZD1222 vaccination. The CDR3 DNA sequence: TGTGCCAGTAGCCAGTCGGGTAATGAGCAGTTCTTC. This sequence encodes CASSQSGNEQFF.